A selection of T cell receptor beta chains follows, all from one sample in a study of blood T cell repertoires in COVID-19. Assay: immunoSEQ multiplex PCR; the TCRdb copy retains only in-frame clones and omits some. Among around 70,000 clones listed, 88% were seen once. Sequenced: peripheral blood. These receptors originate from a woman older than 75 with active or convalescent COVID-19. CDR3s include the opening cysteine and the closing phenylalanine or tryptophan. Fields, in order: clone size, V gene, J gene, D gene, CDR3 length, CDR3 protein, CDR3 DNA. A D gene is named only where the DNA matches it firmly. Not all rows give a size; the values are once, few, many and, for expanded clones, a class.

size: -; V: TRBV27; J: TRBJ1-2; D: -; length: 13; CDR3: CASSLSELNGYTF; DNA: TGTGCCAGCAGTTTGTCCGAACTTAATGGCTACACCTTC
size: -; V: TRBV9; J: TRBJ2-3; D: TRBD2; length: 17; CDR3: CASSVDPSGRAQDTQYF; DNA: TGTGCCAGCAGCGTAGATCCTAGCGGGAGGGCCCAAGATACGCAGTATTTT
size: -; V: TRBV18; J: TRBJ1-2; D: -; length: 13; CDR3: CASSGDMSDGYTF; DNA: TGTGCCAGCTCAGGGGACATGAGTGACGGCTACACCTTC
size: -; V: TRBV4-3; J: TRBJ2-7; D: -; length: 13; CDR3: CASSHATGFEQYF; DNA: TGCGCCAGCAGCCACGCTACAGGGTTCGAGCAGTACTTC
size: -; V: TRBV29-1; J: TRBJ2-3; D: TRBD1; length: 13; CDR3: CSVRDRITDTQYF; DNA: TGCAGCGTTCGGGACAGAATCACAGATACGCAGTATTTT
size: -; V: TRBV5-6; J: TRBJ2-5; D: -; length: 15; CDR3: CASSYRVPHQETQYF; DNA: TGTGCCAGCAGCTACAGGGTTCCCCACCAAGAGACCCAGTACTTC
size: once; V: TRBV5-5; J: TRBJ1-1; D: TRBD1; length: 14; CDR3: CASSWGQGVTEAFF; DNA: TGTGCCAGCAGCTGGGGACAGGGGGTCACTGAAGCTTTCTTT
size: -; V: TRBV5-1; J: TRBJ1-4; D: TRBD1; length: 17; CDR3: CASSSGQGGTTNEKLFF; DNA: TGCGCCAGCAGCTCGGGACAGGGTGGGACGACTAATGAAAAACTGTTTTTT
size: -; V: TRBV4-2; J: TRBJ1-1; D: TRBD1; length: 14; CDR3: CASSRDRGHKVAFF; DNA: TGTGCCAGCAGCAGGGACAGGGGGCACAAGGTAGCTTTCTTT
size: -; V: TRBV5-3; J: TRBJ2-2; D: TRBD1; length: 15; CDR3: CARSYRGINTGELFF; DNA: TGTGCCAGAAGTTACAGGGGAATAAACACCGGGGAGCTGTTTTTT
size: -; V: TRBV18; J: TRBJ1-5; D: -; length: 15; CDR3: CASSIKEGSNQPQHF; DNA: TGTGCCAGCTCAATTAAGGAGGGAAGCAATCAGCCCCAGCATTTT
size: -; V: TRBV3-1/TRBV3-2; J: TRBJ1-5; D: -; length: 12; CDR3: CASSQTDQPQHF; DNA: TGTGCCAGCAGCCAGACAGATCAGCCCCAGCATTTT
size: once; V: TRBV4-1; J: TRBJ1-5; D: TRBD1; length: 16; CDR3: CASSADRGQGNQPQHF; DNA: TGCGCCAGCAGCGCAGACAGGGGGCAAGGCAATCAGCCCCAGCATTTT
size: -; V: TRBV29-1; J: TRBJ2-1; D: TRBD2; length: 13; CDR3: CSVKREGLGEQFF; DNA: TGCAGCGTGAAGCGGGAGGGCCTCGGCGAGCAGTTCTTC
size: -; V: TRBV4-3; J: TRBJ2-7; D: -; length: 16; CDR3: CASSQDGGERSYEQYF; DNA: TGCGCCAGCAGCCAAGATGGAGGGGAGAGGTCCTACGAGCAGTACTTC
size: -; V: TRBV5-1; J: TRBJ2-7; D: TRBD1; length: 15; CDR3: CASSTGQGSSYEQYF; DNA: TGCGCCAGCAGCACCGGACAGGGGAGCTCCTACGAGCAGTACTTC
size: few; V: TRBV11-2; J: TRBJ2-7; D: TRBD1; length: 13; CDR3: CASTRRQGDEQYF; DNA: TGTGCCAGCACCAGAAGACAGGGGGACGAGCAGTACTTC
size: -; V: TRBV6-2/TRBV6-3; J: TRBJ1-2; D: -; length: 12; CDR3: CASSYNQGGYTF; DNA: TGTGCCAGCAGTTACAACCAGGGTGGCTACACCTTC
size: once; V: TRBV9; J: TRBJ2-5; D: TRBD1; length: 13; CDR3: CASSALQGETQYF; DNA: TGTGCCAGCAGCGCCCTACAGGGGGAGACCCAGTACTTC
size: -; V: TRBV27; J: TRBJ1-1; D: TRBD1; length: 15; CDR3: CASSLTTGGNTEAFF; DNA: TGTGCCAGCAGCTTGACAACAGGGGGGAACACTGAAGCTTTCTTT
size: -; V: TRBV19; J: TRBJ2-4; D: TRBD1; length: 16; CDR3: CASSILGQGGKNIQYF; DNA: TGTGCCAGTAGTATTTTGGGACAGGGCGGCAAAAACATTCAGTACTTC
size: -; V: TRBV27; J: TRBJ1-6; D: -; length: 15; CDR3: CASSLPQGLDSPLHF; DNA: TGTGCCAGCAGTTTGCCTCAGGGGTTGGATTCACCCCTCCACTTT
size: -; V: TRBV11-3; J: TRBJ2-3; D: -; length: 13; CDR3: CASSLYRGGTQYF; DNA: TGTGCCAGCAGCTTGTACAGGGGAGGTACGCAGTATTTT
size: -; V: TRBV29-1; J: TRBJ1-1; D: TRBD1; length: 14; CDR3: CSVEWTGDDTEAFF; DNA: TGCAGCGTTGAATGGACAGGGGACGACACTGAAGCTTTCTTT
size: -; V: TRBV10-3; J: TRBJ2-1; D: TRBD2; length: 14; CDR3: CAISGAGDRNEQFF; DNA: TGTGCCATCAGTGGAGCGGGGGACCGCAATGAGCAGTTCTTC
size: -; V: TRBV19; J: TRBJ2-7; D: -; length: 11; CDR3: CASSTLYEQYF; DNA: TGTGCCAGTAGTACACTCTACGAGCAGTACTTC
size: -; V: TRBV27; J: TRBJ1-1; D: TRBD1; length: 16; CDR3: CASSLWDSLGGSEAFF; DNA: TGTGCCAGCAGTTTATGGGACAGCCTGGGAGGCTCTGAAGCTTTCTTT
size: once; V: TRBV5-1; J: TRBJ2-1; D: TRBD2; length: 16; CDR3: CASSLVLAGVYNEQFF; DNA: TGCGCCAGCAGCTTGGTACTAGCGGGGGTCTATAATGAGCAGTTCTTC
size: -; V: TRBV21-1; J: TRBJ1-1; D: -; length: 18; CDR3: CASSKGDAGEEGNTEAFF; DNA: TGTGCCAGCAGCAAAGGGGACGCAGGGGAAGAGGGGAACACTGAAGCTTTCTTT
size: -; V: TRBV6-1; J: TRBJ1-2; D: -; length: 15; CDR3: CASSDQATRTDGYTF; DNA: TGTGCCAGCAGTGACCAAGCCACTAGGACGGATGGCTACACCTTC
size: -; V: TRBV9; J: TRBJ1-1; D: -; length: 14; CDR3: CASSVDGMNTEAFF; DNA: TGTGCCAGCAGCGTAGATGGCATGAACACTGAAGCTTTCTTT
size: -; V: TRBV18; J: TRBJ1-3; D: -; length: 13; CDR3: CASSPSSGNTIYF; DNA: TGTGCCAGCTCACCCAGCTCTGGAAACACCATATATTTT
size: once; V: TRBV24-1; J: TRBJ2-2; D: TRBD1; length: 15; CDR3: CATSRRTGSTGELFF; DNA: TGTGCCACCAGTAGAAGGACAGGGAGCACCGGGGAGCTGTTTTTT
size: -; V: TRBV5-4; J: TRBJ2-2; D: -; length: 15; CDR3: CASSLASQGTGELFF; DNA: TGTGCCAGCAGCTTGGCATCACAGGGCACCGGGGAGCTGTTTTTT
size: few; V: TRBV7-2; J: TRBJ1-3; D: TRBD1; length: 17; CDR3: CASSLKGGLSSGNTIYF; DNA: TGTGCCAGCAGCTTAAAAGGGGGCTTAAGCTCTGGAAACACCATATATTTT
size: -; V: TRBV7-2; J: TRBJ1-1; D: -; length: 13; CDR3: CASRYQGGTEAFF; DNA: TGTGCCAGCAGATATCAGGGTGGGACTGAAGCTTTCTTT
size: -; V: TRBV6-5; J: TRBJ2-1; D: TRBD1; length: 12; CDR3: CASSYQGAGWFF; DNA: TGTGCCAGCAGTTACCAGGGGGCTGGGTGGTTCTTC
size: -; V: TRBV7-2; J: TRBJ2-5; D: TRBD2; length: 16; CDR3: CASSGGSGGHQETQYF; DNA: TGTGCCAGCAGCGGGGGCAGCGGGGGCCACCAAGAGACCCAGTACTTC
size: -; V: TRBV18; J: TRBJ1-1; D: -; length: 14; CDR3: CASSPKGGGTEAFF; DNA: TGTGCCAGCTCACCAAAGGGTGGGGGGACTGAAGCTTTCTTT
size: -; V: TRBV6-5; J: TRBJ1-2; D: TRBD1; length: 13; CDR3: CASSLGQGNGYTF; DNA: TGTGCCAGCAGTTTGGGACAGGGGAATGGCTACACCTTC
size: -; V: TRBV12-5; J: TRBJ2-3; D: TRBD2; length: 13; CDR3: CASEWGGGDTQYF; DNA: TGTGCTAGTGAGTGGGGGGGTGGAGATACGCAGTATTTT
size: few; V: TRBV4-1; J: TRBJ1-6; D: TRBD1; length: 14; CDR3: CASSQITGESPLHF; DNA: TGCGCCAGCAGCCAAATTACAGGGGAATCACCCCTCCACTTT
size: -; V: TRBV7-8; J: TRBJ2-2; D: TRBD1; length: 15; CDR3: CASSPRDRGVGELFF; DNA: TGTGCCAGCAGCCCAAGGGACAGGGGGGTCGGGGAGCTGTTTTTT
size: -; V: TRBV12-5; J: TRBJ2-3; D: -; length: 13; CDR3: CASVPGGQWAQYF; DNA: TGTGCTAGTGTCCCAGGGGGGCAGTGGGCGCAGTATTTT
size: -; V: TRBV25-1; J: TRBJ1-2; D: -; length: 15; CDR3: CASSEYGGRYYGYTF; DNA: TGTGCCAGCAGTGAATACGGAGGGAGGTACTATGGCTACACCTTC
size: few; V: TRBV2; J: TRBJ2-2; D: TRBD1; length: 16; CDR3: CASSALGQGNTGELFF; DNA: TGTGCCAGCAGCGCGCTAGGACAGGGCAACACCGGGGAGCTGTTTTTT
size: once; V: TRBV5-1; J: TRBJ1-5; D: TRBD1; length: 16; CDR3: CASSANPGQGYQPQHF; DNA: TGCGCCAGCAGCGCCAACCCGGGACAGGGGTATCAGCCCCAGCATTTT